One sample yielded the 4 T cell receptor beta chains listed below, sequenced in a study of blood T cell repertoires in COVID-19. Method: immunoSEQ multiplex PCR; TCRdb's copy keeps in-frame clones and lacks some. This sample has 97,000 or so clones, with approximately 82% found just once. Material: peripheral blood. The receptors here all came from a man in his 70s with acute or convalescent COVID-19.

The chain links TRBV7-9 to TRBJ2-7; 12 bases align to TRBD1. CDR1 and CDR2 from the germline V gene are SEHNR and FQNEAQ (reference sequence). Trimming removed 3 bases from V and 3 bases from J; junction bases left unmatched: 6. This CDR3 region has 16 residues. CDR3 sequence: CASSFSGTGGLYEQYF. CDR3 in DNA: TGTGCCAGCAGCTTCTCCGGGACAGGGGGCCTCTACGAGCAGTACTTC.

V usage is TRBV7-3 and J usage is TRBJ2-3; TRBD1 matches at 7 bases. The length of the CDR3 is 16 residues. CDR1 and CDR2 from the germline V gene are SGHTA and FQGTGA. The V and J ends lost 3 bases and 3 bases, in that order; junction bases with no gene match: 9. CDR3 sequence reads: CASSFANRGGTDTQYF. The CDR3, as DNA: TGTGCCAGCAGCTTTGCGAACAGGGGTGGAACAGATACGCAGTATTTT.

This clone was recorded a few times. The genes are TRBV7-2 and TRBJ1-5; 8 nucleotides align to TRBD1. Trimming at V came to 1 base and at J to 6 bases, leaving 5 bases not matched to a gene. The CDR3 contains 15 residues. Germline V lookup: CDR1 SGHTA, CDR2 FQGNSA. CDR3 DNA sequence: TGTGCCAGCAGCTTAGGTGACAGGGGCTTTCAGCCCCAGCATTTT. Translated, it gives CASSLGDRGFQPQHF.

The chain combines TRBV3-1 (or the pseudogene TRBV3-2) with TRBJ2-7; a possible D gene is TRBD1 (6 bases). Trimming stripped 4 bases from V and 7 bases from J, with 20 bases between. Germline V gene lookup returns CDR1 LGHDT and CDR2 YNNKEL (reference sequence). The CDR3 has 15 amino acids. CDR3 loop: CASSPRNRVVKEQYF. CDR3 bases: TGTGCCAGCAGCCCTCGGAACAGGGTGGTTAAGGAGCAGTACTTC.